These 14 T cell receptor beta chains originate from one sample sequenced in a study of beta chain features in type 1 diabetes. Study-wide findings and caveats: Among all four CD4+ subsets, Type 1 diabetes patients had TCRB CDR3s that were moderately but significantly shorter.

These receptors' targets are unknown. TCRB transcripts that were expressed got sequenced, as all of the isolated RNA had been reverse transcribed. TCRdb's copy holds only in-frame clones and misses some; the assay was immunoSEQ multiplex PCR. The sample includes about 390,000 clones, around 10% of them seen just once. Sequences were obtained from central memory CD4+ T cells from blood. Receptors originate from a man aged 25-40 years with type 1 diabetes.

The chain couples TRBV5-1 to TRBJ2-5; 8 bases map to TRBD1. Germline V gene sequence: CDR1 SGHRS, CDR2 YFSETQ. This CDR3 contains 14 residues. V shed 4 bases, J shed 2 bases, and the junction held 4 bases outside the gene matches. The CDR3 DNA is TGCGCCAGCAGCGCGGGGACAGGACAAGAGACCCAGTACTTC. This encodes CASSAGTGQETQYF.

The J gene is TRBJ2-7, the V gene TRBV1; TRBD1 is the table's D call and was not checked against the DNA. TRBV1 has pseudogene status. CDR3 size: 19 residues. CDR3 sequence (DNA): TGCACCAGCAGCCATCTTGTAGGGGGAGCCACCCTAATCTCCTACGAGCAGTACTTC. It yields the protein CTSSHLVGGATLISYEQYF.

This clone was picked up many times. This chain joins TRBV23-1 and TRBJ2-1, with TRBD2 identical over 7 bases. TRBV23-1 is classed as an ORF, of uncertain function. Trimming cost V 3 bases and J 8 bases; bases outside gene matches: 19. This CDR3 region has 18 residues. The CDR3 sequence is CASSHLQLAVYLPHEQFF. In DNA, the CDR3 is TGCGCCAGCAGTCATCTGCAGCTAGCGGTCTATCTCCCCCATGAGCAGTTCTTC.

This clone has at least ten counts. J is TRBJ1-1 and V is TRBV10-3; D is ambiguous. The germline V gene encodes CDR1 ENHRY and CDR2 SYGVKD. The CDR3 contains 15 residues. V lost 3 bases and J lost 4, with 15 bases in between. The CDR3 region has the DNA TGTGCCATCAGTGAAAGGGCCGTAGGCGGCACTGAAGCTTTCTTT. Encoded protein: CAISERAVGGTEAFF.

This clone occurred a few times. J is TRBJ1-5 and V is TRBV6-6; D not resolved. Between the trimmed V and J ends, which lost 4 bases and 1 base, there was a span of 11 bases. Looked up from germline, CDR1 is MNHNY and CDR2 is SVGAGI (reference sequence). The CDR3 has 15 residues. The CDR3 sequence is CASSSPGESNQPQHF. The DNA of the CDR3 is TGTGCCAGCAGTTCCCCAGGTGAGAGCAATCAGCCCCAGCATTTT.

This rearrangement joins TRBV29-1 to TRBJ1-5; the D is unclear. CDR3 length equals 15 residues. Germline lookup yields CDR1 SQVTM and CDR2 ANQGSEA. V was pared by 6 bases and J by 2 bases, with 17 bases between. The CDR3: CSVKEGLIGNQPQHF. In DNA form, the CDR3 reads TGCAGCGTAAAAGAGGGCTTGATAGGCAATCAGCCCCAGCATTTT.

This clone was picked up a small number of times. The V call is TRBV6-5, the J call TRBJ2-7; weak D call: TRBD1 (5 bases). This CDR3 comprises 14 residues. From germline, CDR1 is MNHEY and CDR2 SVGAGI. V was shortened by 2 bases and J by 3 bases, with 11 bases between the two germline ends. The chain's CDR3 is CASSYADTYYEQYF. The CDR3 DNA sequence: TGTGCCAGCAGTTACGCGGACACCTACTACGAGCAGTACTTC.

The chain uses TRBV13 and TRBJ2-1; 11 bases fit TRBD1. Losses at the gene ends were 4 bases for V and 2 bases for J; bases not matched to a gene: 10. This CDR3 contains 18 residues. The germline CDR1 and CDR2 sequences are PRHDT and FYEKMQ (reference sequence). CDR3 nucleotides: TGTGCCAGCAGCTCTAACCGGGACAGGGGGTTAGCCTACAATGAGCAGTTCTTC. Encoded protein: CASSSNRDRGLAYNEQFF. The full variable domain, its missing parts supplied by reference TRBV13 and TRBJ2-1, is AAGVIQSPRHLIKEKRETATLKCYPIPRHDTVYWYQQGPGQDPQFLISFYEKMQSDKGSIPDRFSAQQFSDYHSELNMSSLELGDSALYFCASSSNRDRGLAYNEQFFGPGTRLTVL.

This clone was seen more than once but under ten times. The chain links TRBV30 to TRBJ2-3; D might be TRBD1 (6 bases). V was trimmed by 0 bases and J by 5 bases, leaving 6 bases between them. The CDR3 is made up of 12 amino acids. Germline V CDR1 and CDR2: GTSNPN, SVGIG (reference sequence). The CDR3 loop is CAWSVGGDTQYF. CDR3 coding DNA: TGTGCCTGGAGTGTAGGGGGAGATACGCAGTATTTT.

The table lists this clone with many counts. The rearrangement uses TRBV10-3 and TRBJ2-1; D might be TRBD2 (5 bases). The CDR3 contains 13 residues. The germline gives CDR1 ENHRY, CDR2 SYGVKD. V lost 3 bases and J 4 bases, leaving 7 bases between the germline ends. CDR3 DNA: TGTGCCATCAGTGAACTAGATTACAATGAGCAGTTCTTC. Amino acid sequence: CAISELDYNEQFF.

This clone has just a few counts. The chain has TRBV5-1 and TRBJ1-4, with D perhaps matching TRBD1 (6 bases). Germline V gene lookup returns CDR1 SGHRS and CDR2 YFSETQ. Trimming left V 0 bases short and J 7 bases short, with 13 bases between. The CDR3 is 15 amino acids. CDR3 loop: CASSLATGKGEKLFF. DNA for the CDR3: TGCGCCAGCAGCTTGGCCACAGGGAAAGGTGAAAAACTGTTTTTT.

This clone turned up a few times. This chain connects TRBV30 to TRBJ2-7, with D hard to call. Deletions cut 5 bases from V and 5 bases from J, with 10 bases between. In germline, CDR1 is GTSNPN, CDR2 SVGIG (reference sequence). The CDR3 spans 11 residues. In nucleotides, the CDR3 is TGTGCCTGGGGATTGGCGGACGAGCAGTACTTC. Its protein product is CAWGLADEQYF.

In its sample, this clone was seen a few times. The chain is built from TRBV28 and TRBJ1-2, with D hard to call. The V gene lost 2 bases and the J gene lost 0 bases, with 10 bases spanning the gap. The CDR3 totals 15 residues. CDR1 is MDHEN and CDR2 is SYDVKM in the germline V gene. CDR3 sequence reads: CASSLGDGSNYGYTF. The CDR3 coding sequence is TGTGCCAGCAGTTTAGGTGACGGTTCTAACTATGGCTACACCTTC.

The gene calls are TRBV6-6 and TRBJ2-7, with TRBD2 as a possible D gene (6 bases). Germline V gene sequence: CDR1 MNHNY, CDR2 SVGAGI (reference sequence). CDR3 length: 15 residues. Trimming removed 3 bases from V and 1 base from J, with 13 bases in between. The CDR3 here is CASSYQARGSYEQYF. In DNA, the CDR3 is TGTGCCAGCAGTTATCAGGCACGGGGGTCCTACGAGCAGTACTTC.